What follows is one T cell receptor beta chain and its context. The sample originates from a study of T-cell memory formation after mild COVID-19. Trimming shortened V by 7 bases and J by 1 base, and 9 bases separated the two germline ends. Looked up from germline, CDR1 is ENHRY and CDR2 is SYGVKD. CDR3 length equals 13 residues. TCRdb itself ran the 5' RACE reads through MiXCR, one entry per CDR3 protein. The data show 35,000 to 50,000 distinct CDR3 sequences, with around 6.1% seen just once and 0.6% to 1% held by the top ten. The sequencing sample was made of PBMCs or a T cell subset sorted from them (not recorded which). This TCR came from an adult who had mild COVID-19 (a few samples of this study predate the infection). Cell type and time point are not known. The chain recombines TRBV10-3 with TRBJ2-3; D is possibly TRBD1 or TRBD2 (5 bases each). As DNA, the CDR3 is TGTGCCATCATGGGGGACCGCACAGATACGCAGTATTTT. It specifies CAIMGDRTDTQYF.